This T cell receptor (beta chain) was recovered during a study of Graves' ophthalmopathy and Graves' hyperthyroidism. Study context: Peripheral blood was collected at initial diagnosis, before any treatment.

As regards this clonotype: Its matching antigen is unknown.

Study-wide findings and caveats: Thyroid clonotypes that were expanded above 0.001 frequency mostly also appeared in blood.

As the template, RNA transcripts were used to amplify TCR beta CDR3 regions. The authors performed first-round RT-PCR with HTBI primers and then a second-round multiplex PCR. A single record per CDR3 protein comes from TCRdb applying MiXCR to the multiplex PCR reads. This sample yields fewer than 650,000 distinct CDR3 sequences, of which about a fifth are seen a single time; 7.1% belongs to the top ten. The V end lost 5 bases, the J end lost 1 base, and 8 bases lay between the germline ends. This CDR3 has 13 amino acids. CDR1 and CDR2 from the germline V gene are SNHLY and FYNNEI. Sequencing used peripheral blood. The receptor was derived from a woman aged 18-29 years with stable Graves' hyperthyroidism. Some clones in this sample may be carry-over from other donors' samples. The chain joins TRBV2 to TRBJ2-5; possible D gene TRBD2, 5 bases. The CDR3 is CASSTGVQETQYF. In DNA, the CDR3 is TGTGCCAGCAGTACCGGGGTCCAAGAGACCCAGTACTTC.